Presented here are 27 T cell receptor beta chains from one specimen sequenced in a study of CD8+CD57+ T cells in acquired aplastic anemia. It was genomic DNA that served as the template for profiling TCR beta VDJ and CDR3. Using its own MiXCR run on the reads, TCRdb lists one record per CDR3 protein. The profile shows approximately 200,000 distinct CDR3 sequences, roughly half of them singletons. Sequences were obtained from sorted CD4+, CD8+, or CD8+CD57+ T cells (not recorded which) from PBMCs. All receptors derive from a human donor in good health, serving as a control.

This chain links TRBV5-1 with TRBJ2-7; a possible D gene is TRBD1 (5 bases). This CDR3 has 14 amino acids. The germline gives CDR1 SGHRS, CDR2 YFSETQ. V lost 3 bases and J lost 6, with 16 bases in between. CDR3 amino acids: CASSYRRADTEQYF. CDR3 sequence (DNA): TGCGCCAGCAGCTACCGCAGGGCAGATACCGAGCAGTACTTC.

The sample holds many counts of this clonotype. This sequence joins TRBV4-2 and TRBJ2-3; D is uncertain. Trimming removed 1 base at V and 2 bases at J, with 7 bases between. This CDR3 contains 14 residues. Germline V gene lookup returns CDR1 LGHNA and CDR2 YNFKEQ. In nucleotides, the CDR3 is TGTGCCAGCAGCCAAGGGAGTAACACAGATACGCAGTATTTT. This codes for CASSQGSNTDTQYF.

This chain connects TRBV15 to TRBJ2-7; 7 bases fit TRBD1. The CDR3 totals 14 residues. The trim removed 3 bases at V and 0 bases at J, leaving 2 bases unmatched. CDR1 and CDR2 from the germline V gene are LNHNV and YYDKDF (reference sequence). The CDR3, as DNA: TGTGCCACCAGCAGGGGGACAGACTCCTACGAGCAGTACTTC. As protein: CATSRGTDSYEQYF.

Of note for this clonotype: Just one base apart from a much larger clone, this may be a read error. The CDR3 does not close with the conserved phenylalanine or tryptophan, likely indicating a read error. V gene TRBV6-6 combines with J gene TRBJ2-3; D not resolved. V dropped 6 bases and J dropped 2 bases, with 3 bases sitting between them. The CDR3 length is 11 residues. Germline V gene lookup returns CDR1 MNHNY and CDR2 SVGAGI (reference sequence). In DNA form, the CDR3 reads TGTGCCAGCAGGTACACAGATACGCAGTATCTT. Protein product: CASRYTDTQYL.

J is TRBJ1-2 and V is TRBV25-1; D gene unclear. CDR1 and CDR2 (germline): MGHDK, SYGVNS. Trimming cost V 2 bases and J 4 bases, with 14 bases left between them. The CDR3 loop spans 15 amino acids. Written as DNA, the CDR3 is TGTGCCAGCAGTGAAATTGAGGGATCGAGCTATGGCTACACCTTC. It encodes CASSEIEGSSYGYTF.

The chain joins TRBV24-1 to TRBJ2-7; TRBD2 agrees at 12 bases. CDR1 and CDR2 (germline): KGHDR, SFDVKD. The V gene end was trimmed by 5 bases and the J gene end by 5 bases; junction bases not matched to a gene: 9. The CDR3 spans 16 residues. CDR3 protein: CATSGGSSGGAHEQYF. CDR3 sequence (DNA): TGTGCCACCAGTGGTGGATCTAGCGGGGGGGCCCACGAGCAGTACTTC.

This chain connects TRBV10-3 to TRBJ1-1; D is unresolved. V was clipped by 3 bases and J by 1 base, with 6 bases between them. Looked up from germline, CDR1 is ENHRY and CDR2 is SYGVKD. The CDR3 extends over 13 amino acids. CDR3 sequence reads: CAISDRTNTEAFF. CDR3 in DNA: TGTGCCATCAGTGACAGGACGAACACTGAAGCTTTCTTT.

This clonotype was counted at least ten times. The chain recombines TRBV20-1 with TRBJ2-7; a weak D match, TRBD2 (5 bases). The germline CDR1 and CDR2 sequences are DFQATT and SNEGSKA (reference sequence). Trimming removed 3 bases from V and 0 bases from J, with 12 bases in between. The CDR3 is 14 residues long. This chain's CDR3 is CSARRTESSYEQYF. DNA for the CDR3: TGCAGTGCTAGGAGGACTGAGAGCTCCTACGAGCAGTACTTC.

The V and J genes are TRBV27 and TRBJ1-3; D remains ambiguous. Germline values: CDR1 MNHEY, CDR2 SMNVEV (reference sequence). The CDR3 is 14 residues long. The V and J ends lost 4 bases and 0 bases respectively, with 7 bases between them. DNA for the CDR3: TGTGCCAGCAGTTCTTTGAACTCTGGAAACACCATATATTTT. Amino acid sequence: CASSSLNSGNTIYF.

DNA for the CDR3: TGTGCCAGCAGTGACAGGGGGGATAATTCACCCCTCCACTTT. It encodes CASSDRGDNSPLHF. The chain employs TRBV25-1 and TRBJ1-6; 7 nucleotides match TRBD1. CDR1 is MGHDK, CDR2 SYGVNS, per germline. Trimming took 3 bases from V and 5 from J; bases not matched to a gene: 1. The CDR3 length is 14 residues. The full variable domain, rest sourced from reference TRBV25-1 and TRBJ1-6, is EADIYQTPRYLVIGTGKKITLECSQTMGHDKMYWYQQDPGMELHLIHYSYGVNSTEKGDLSSESTVSRIRTEHFPLTLESARPSHTSQYLCASSDRGDNSPLHFGNGTRLTVT.

Regarding this clonotype: Since a much larger clone is just one base distant, this may be a read error. The rearrangement joins TRBV7-8 to TRBJ1-4; D is unresolved. The germline V and J ends were trimmed by 5 bases and 6 bases, with 19 bases remaining between them. Germline lookup yields CDR1 SGHVS and CDR2 FQNEAQ. The CDR3 runs to 16 residues. CDR3 region: CASSPGGPGRDEKLFF. The CDR3 bases are TGTGCCAGCAGCCCCGGCGGGCCCGGGAGGGATGAAAAACTGTTTTTT.

This clonotype was detected ten times or more. The chain joins TRBV20-1 to TRBJ1-2; D remains ambiguous. The CDR3 totals 8 residues. Germline lookup yields CDR1 DFQATT and CDR2 SNEGSKA (reference sequence). The germline V and J ends were trimmed by 3 bases and 8 bases, with 1 base remaining between them. The CDR3 DNA is TGCAGTGCTAGCGGCTACACCTTC. It encodes CSASGYTF.

V usage is TRBV9 and J usage is TRBJ1-2; D is undetermined. CDR1 and CDR2 (germline): SGDLS, YYNGEE. The V gene lost 7 bases and the J gene lost 6 bases, with 16 bases spanning the gap. The CDR3 consists of 13 residues. This chain's CDR3 is CASSPPATDGYTF. The CDR3 region has the DNA TGTGCCAGCTCACCACCGGCGACGGATGGCTACACCTTC.

With respect to this clonotype: One end of the junction varies from germline; a read error may be responsible. The rearrangement joins TRBV20-1 to TRBJ2-5; 7 bases match TRBD1. The germline V gene encodes CDR1 DFQATT and CDR2 SNEGSKA (reference sequence). CDR3 length equals 14 residues. CDR3 in amino acids: CSVRLGTVQGTQYF. For the CDR3, the DNA is TGCAGTGTTAGGCTAGGGACAGTTCAAGGGACCCAGTACTTC.

The chain joins TRBV9 to TRBJ1-6; 10 nucleotides match TRBD1. The CDR3 runs 15 residues. J gave up 7 bases and V 3 bases, and 4 bases lay outside the gene matches. The V gene's germline CDR1 is SGDLS and CDR2 YYNGEE. The CDR3 DNA reads TGTGCCAGCAGCGGATCGGGACAGGGGAATTCACCCCTCCACTTT. The encoded protein is CASSGSGQGNSPLHF.

The genes are TRBV7-8 and TRBJ2-3; D gene unclear. Trimming shortened V by 6 bases and J by 6 bases, and 13 bases separated the two germline ends. The CDR3 sequence is 13 residues long. CDR1 is SGHVS, CDR2 FQNEAQ, per germline. This chain's CDR3 is CASSPTPSDTQYF. DNA for the CDR3: TGTGCCAGCAGTCCAACCCCCAGTGATACGCAGTATTTT.

V and J are TRBV7-8 and TRBJ2-7; D is perhaps TRBD2 (5 bases). The CDR3 is 14 residues long. CDR1 is SGHVS and CDR2 is FQNEAQ in the germline V gene. Trimming took off 3 bases at V and 4 bases at J, with 13 bases between the two ends. The CDR3 bases are TGTGCCAGCAGCTTGGCCGGGGTTCCGTACGAGCAGTACTTC. Its protein product is CASSLAGVPYEQYF.

This clonotype was seen at least ten times. The chain joins TRBV19 to TRBJ1-1; D is unclear. Trimming took off 9 bases at V and 2 bases at J, with 13 bases between the two ends. Germline V gives CDR1 LNHDA, CDR2 SQIVND (reference sequence). This CDR3 is built from 13 residues. CDR3 DNA sequence: TGTGCCAGCCTGAACCGGGAAAACACTGAAGCTTTCTTT. Amino acid sequence: CASLNRENTEAFF. Combining the CDR3 with reference TRBV19 and TRBJ1-1 gives the whole variable domain DGGITQSPKYLFRKEGQNVTLSCEQNLNHDAMYWYRQDPGQGLRLIYYSQIVNDFQKGDIAEGYSVSREKKESFPLTVTSAQKNPTAFYLCASLNRENTEAFFGQGTRLTVV.

This clonotype was detected many times. The chain joins TRBV27 to TRBJ1-1; the D is unclear. V lost 3 bases and J 7 bases, leaving 12 bases between the germline ends. The CDR3 length is 13 residues. CDR1 is MNHEY, CDR2 SMNVEV, per germline (reference sequence). As DNA, the CDR3 is TGTGCCAGCAGTTTGCCGGGCTCCCATGAAGCTTTCTTT. This gives the protein CASSLPGSHEAFF.

J is TRBJ2-1 and V is TRBV7-7, with a weak D call TRBD2 (6 bases). CDR3 length equals 15 residues. Germline values: CDR1 SSHAT, CDR2 FNYEAQ (reference sequence). The CDR3 region has the DNA TGTACTAGCAGCGCTACGCTAGGGCGGTACAATGAGCAGTTCTTC. Its translation is CTSSATLGRYNEQFF.

V usage is TRBV10-3 and J usage is TRBJ2-5; D remains ambiguous. CDR1 is ENHRY, CDR2 SYGVKD, per germline. V lost 2 bases, J lost 1 base, and 5 bases lay in between. The CDR3 extends over 13 amino acids. The CDR3 reads CAISEGVQETQYF. CDR3 coding DNA: TGTGCCATCAGTGAGGGCGTCCAAGAGACCCAGTACTTC.

This clonotype occurred many times. The CDR3 DNA is TGTGCCAGCAGCTTGTTGTGGGAGACCCAGTACTTC. Protein sequence: CASSLLWETQYF. V and J are TRBV7-9 and TRBJ2-5; D not resolved. Germline lookup yields CDR1 SEHNR and CDR2 FQNEAQ (reference sequence). CDR3 size: 12 residues. V was pared by 3 bases and J by 5 bases, with 7 bases between.

This chain joins TRBV7-6 and TRBJ2-7; 9 bases line up with TRBD2. CDR1 and CDR2 (germline): SGHVS, FNYEAQ. V was pared by 5 bases and J by 0 bases, with 2 bases of the junction left unmatched. The CDR3 has 14 residues. In DNA, the CDR3 is TGTGCCAGCAGCCCTAGCGGGAACTCCTACGAGCAGTACTTC. Translated, it gives CASSPSGNSYEQYF.

The chain combines TRBV19 with TRBJ2-7; tentative D call: TRBD2 (6 bases). The germline V gene has CDR1 LNHDA and CDR2 SQIVND (reference sequence). This CDR3 has 15 residues. V lost 5 bases and J lost 2, with 16 bases in between. The CDR3 reads CASSERAGLAYEQYF. The CDR3 DNA follows: TGTGCCAGTAGTGAGCGGGCAGGCCTTGCCTACGAGCAGTACTTC.

This rearrangement joins TRBV30 to TRBJ1-4; tentatively, D is TRBD1 (5 bases). The CDR3 runs to 13 residues. Trimming pared 7 bases from V and 4 bases from J, leaving 13 bases between. Germline CDR1 is GTSNPN and CDR2 is SVGIG (reference sequence). The CDR3 DNA sequence: TGTGCCTACACGACAGAGGGTAATGAAAAACTGTTTTTT. Residues: CAYTTEGNEKLFF.

In the case of this clonotype: At one end, the junction sequence differs from germline, possibly due to a read error. The chain links TRBV15 to TRBJ2-1; 8 positions match TRBD2. CDR3 length equals 15 residues. The germline gives CDR1 LNHNV, CDR2 YYDKDF (reference sequence). CDR3 nucleotide sequence: TGTGCCACCGGCAGAGGCGGGGGGAACAACAATGAGCAGTTCTTC. Translation gives CATGRGGGNNNEQFF.

The chain recombines TRBV10-2 with TRBJ2-7; no reliable D call. Germline CDR1 is WSHSY and CDR2 is SAAADI. The CDR3 runs to 13 residues. V gave up 2 bases and J gave up 2 bases, with 7 bases separating them. The CDR3 DNA is TGCGCCAGCAGTGAGATGCAGGCCTACGAGCAGTACTTC. As protein: CASSEMQAYEQYF.